This TCR beta chain was captured by sequencing in a study of OX40 agonist ivuxolimab in advanced cancers. Study-level findings and limits: CD4+ and CD8+ blood T cells expanded clonally by week 6 at 0.1 to 3.0 mg/kg.

As regards this clone: Its antigen is undetermined.

V was trimmed by 5 bases and J by 1 base, leaving 17 bases between them. CDR1 and CDR2 from the germline V gene are SEHNR and FQNEAQ (reference sequence). The CDR3 runs to 16 residues. Some clones are missing from TCRdb's copy, which holds only in-frame ones; the method was immunoSEQ multiplex PCR. The data hold 40,000 to 45,000 clones, with 70% to 90% observed a single time. The material was CD4+ or CD8+ T cells sorted from blood, obtained in a trial of the OX40 agonist ivuxolimab. The clonotype was recovered from an adult with an advanced solid tumor such as melanoma, head and neck, liver or kidney cancer. The chain employs TRBV7-9 and TRBJ1-1; D is unclear. The CDR3 reads CASSPPLRVGNTEAFF. The CDR3 DNA sequence: TGTGCCAGCAGCCCCCCCCTACGCGTGGGGAACACTGAAGCTTTCTTT.